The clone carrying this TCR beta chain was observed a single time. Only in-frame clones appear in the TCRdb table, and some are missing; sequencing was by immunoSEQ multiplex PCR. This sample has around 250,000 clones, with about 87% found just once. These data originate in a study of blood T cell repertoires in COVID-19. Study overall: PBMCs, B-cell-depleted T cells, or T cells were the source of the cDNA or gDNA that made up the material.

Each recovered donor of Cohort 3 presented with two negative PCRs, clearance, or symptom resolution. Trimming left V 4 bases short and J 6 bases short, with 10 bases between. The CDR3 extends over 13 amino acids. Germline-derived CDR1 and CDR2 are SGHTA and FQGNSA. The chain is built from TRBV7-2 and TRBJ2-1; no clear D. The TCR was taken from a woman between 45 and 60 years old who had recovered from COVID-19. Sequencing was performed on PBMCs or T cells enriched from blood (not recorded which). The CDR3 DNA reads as TGTGCCAGCAGCTCTCAACCGGGCAATGAGCAGTTCTTC. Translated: CASSSQPGNEQFF.